The TCR beta chain under discussion was sequenced for a study of T cells after somatic rescue of genetic block (dated by TCRdb to the early 2020s). Study-wide context: The study assessed how robust, over the long term, a T-cell system was when the system had developed through somatic rescue of a genetic block in T-cell development.

Receptor amplification or capture employed the immunoSEQ multiplex PCR assay. In its TCRdb copy, this immuneACCESS table keeps in-frame sequences only and misses some clones. Where compared with another copy, unresolved V genes explain less than half of these, and the others have no known cause. The sample profile shows roughly 120,000 clones; approximately 90% of them were found once. The ten largest clones capture over 1.1% of the sample. CDR1 MDHEN and CDR2 SYDVKM were looked up in the germline V gene. Reading from cysteine to phenylalanine, the CDR3 counts 15 amino acids. The retained sequence is limited to the CDR3, 45 bases, with the frame set at the first base. With regard to this clone: No antigen is known for it. One end of the junction does not line up with germline, which may come from a read error.

The V gene is TRBV28 and the J gene is TRBJ2-3, with TRBD2 tentatively as D gene (6 bases match). This TCR came from a woman under 30. Sequencing was done on a sample of peripheral blood mononuclear cells (PBMCs). The DNA reads as follows: TGTGTCAGCATGGAGGGGCAGGGAAGTTATGATACGCAGTATTTT. Translated, this is CVSMEGQGSYDTQYF.